This T cell receptor beta chain was observed in a study of siplizumab effects on memory and regulatory T cells. Whole-study findings and limits: Siplizumab gave mappable alloreactive CD4+ clones an average Treg-derived fraction of under 75%, against approximately 29% in controls. The alloresponse seemed to draw substantially on naive T cells, which appeared more diverse than memory cells. For siplizumab cultures, the suppressive function of their proliferating Tregs was not confirmed.

TCRdb keeps only in-frame clones here, not all; method: immunoSEQ multiplex PCR. The data contain over 100,000 clones, about 90% of them singletons. Notes on this clone: Its antigen is as yet unknown.

This CDR3 has 15 amino acids. With 2 bases removed from V and 2 bases from J, the gap between germline ends came to 12 bases. Germline lookup yields CDR1 MNHNS and CDR2 SASEGT. The chain employs TRBV6-1 and TRBJ2-5; D might be TRBD1 (5 bases). The sample was Tregs sorted from blood. The receptor was derived from a human donor in good health. The CDR3 is CASSEPVTGQETQYF. The CDR3 DNA is TGTGCCAGCAGTGAACCAGTTACAGGTCAAGAGACCCAGTACTTC.